The next 30 T cell receptor beta chains were all read from a single sample in a study of cytomegalovirus exposure and HLA in healthy donors. The PCR contained 60 Vbeta and 13 Jbeta primers. The repertoire was sequenced with immunoSEQ multiplex PCR; TCRdb's copy has only in-frame clones and lacks some. Here the sample spans 200,000 to 250,000 clones, 79% being singletons. Sequenced input: PBMCs. The receptors come from a middle-aged man in good health and CMV-seronegative.

This chain uses TRBV10-3 with TRBJ1-1, with a tentative D call TRBD1 (5 bases). The CDR3 covers 13 residues. From germline, CDR1 is ENHRY and CDR2 SYGVKD. With 2 bases removed from V and 8 bases from J, the gap between germline ends came to 12 bases. The CDR3 nucleotides read TGTGCCATCAGTGAGGCGGGACCTCGAGAAGCTTTCTTT. Translation gives CAISEAGPREAFF.

V usage is TRBV5-1 and J usage is TRBJ2-5; 8 nucleotides agree with TRBD2. Germline V gene sequence: CDR1 SGHRS, CDR2 YFSETQ. This CDR3 region has 14 residues. J lost 2 bases, V lost 4 bases, and 4 bases had no gene match. CDR3 loop: CASSQLAAQETQYF. CDR3 DNA sequence: TGCGCCAGCAGCCAACTAGCGGCACAAGAGACCCAGTACTTC.

There are a few counts of this clone. The chain is built from TRBV28 and TRBJ1-5, with D perhaps matching TRBD1 (5 bases). With 10 bases removed from V and 8 bases from J, the gap between germline ends came to 15 bases. In germline, CDR1 is MDHEN, CDR2 SYDVKM. The CDR3 has 12 residues. The CDR3 DNA reads TGTGCCATCTACAGGCCCCCGAAGCCCCAGCATTTT. This gives the protein CAIYRPPKPQHF.

The genes are TRBV30 and TRBJ2-1, with TRBD2 identical over 10 bases. V lost 3 bases and J lost 7; bases outside the gene matches: 6. In germline, CDR1 is GTSNPN, CDR2 SVGIG (reference sequence). This CDR3 is 14 amino acids long. CDR3 bases: TGTGCCTGGAGGAGGCTAGCGGGAGCAAATGAGCAGTTCTTC. The encoded protein is CAWRRLAGANEQFF.

The chain couples TRBV5-1 to TRBJ2-2, with 8 bases fitting TRBD1. Germline values: CDR1 SGHRS, CDR2 YFSETQ. V was clipped by 2 bases and J by 2 bases; unmatched bases: 8. The CDR3 extends over 17 amino acids. Here the CDR3 DNA reads TGCGCCAGCAGCTTTACCCAGGGGGCGATCAACACCGGGGAGCTGTTTTTT. The encoded protein is CASSFTQGAINTGELFF.

The gene calls are TRBV5-1 and TRBJ2-5; 9 nucleotides agree with TRBD2. Germline V CDR1 and CDR2: SGHRS, YFSETQ. This CDR3 has 14 residues. The trim removed 3 bases at V and 5 bases at J, leaving 5 bases unmatched. CDR3 region: CASSYRAGGETQYF. CDR3 in DNA: TGCGCCAGCAGCTACCGCGCGGGGGGGGAGACCCAGTACTTC.

This chain joins TRBV6-5 and TRBJ2-1; maybe TRBD1 (5 bases). The germline V and J ends were trimmed by 5 bases and 9 bases, with 11 bases remaining between them. CDR3 length: 12 amino acids. CDR1 and CDR2 (germline): MNHEY, SVGAGI. CDR3 region: CASSTAQGEQFF. The CDR3 DNA reads as TGTGCCAGCAGTACCGCCCAGGGTGAGCAGTTCTTC.

The chain uses TRBV9 and TRBJ2-1, with TRBD2 matching over 9 bases. Germline V CDR1 and CDR2: SGDLS, YYNGEE. The trim removed 4 bases at V and 3 bases at J, leaving 5 bases unmatched. The CDR3 spans 15 residues. CDR3 nucleotide sequence: TGTGCCAGCAGCTACCGACTAGCGGACTACAATGAGCAGTTCTTC. This encodes CASSYRLADYNEQFF.

This sequence joins TRBV28 and TRBJ1-4, with 10 bases identical to TRBD1. The V segment lost 5 bases and the J segment 4 bases; nucleotides outside the gene matches: 7. The CDR3 sequence is 16 residues long. CDR1 and CDR2 (germline): MDHEN, SYDVKM. CDR3 coding DNA: TGTGCCAGCAGTCGACAGGGGGCCCCGGATAATGAAAAACTGTTTTTT. It yields the protein CASSRQGAPDNEKLFF.

This sequence joins TRBV4-1 and TRBJ2-5; TRBD2 matches 7 bases. With the DNA end fitting TRBJ2-7 better, the J assignment may be wrong. Germline V gene sequence: CDR1 MGHRA, CDR2 YSYEKL. The length of the CDR3 is 17 residues. CDR3 sequence (DNA): TGCGCCAGCAGCCGAGTATGGGAGGGCAGACTACTCTACGAGCAGTACTTC. Translation: CASSRVWEGRLLYEQYF.

The sample holds one count of this clone. The chain couples TRBV19 to TRBJ1-2; a possible D gene is TRBD1 (5 bases). The CDR3 length is 15 residues. V dropped 3 bases and J dropped 6 bases, with 17 bases sitting between them. Germline CDR1 LNHDA, CDR2 SQIVND (reference sequence). The CDR3 here is CASSIRRDRGDGYTF. The CDR3 DNA reads as TGTGCCAGTAGTATTAGGAGGGACCGGGGAGATGGCTACACCTTC.

The chain carries TRBV5-1 and TRBJ2-5; tentative D call: TRBD1 (5 bases). The V end was cut by 2 bases, the J end by 1 base, with 9 bases between. Germline V lookup: CDR1 SGHRS, CDR2 YFSETQ. The CDR3 contains 14 residues. The CDR3 nucleotides read TGCGCCAGCAGCTTTGGGGCGGTCCAAGAGACCCAGTACTTC. Encoded protein: CASSFGAVQETQYF.

This chain uses TRBV5-1 with TRBJ2-3, with TRBD2 matching 9 bases. V was clipped by 0 bases and J by 9 bases; unmatched bases: 8. Germline V gene data show CDR1 as SGHRS and CDR2 as YFSETQ. There are 15 residues in the CDR3. The CDR3 spells CASSLASGAQATQYF. Written as DNA, the CDR3 is TGCGCCAGCAGCTTGGCTAGCGGGGCACAGGCCACGCAGTATTTT.

The chain links TRBV9 to TRBJ2-5; 11 bases fit TRBD2. This CDR3 spans 17 amino acids. Germline-derived CDR1 and CDR2 are SGDLS and YYNGEE. V lost 3 bases and J lost 1; bases outside the gene matches: 8. DNA of the CDR3: TGTGCCAGCAGCGGTTTAGCGGGAGGGGGAATCCAAGAGACCCAGTACTTC. Its translation: CASSGLAGGGIQETQYF. Full variable domain (remainder filled in from reference TRBV9 and TRBJ2-5): DSGVTQTPKHLITATGQRVTLRCSPRSGDLSVYWYQQSLDQGLQFLIQYYNGEERAKGNILERFSAQQFPDLHSELNLSSLELGDSALYFCASSGLAGGGIQETQYFGPGTRLLVL.

As for this clone: This sample includes further DNA sequences coding for the same CDR3. The V and J genes are TRBV27 and TRBJ2-7; 7 bases align to TRBD2. After removal of 3 bases from V and 4 bases from J, the junction contained 6 bases not matched to a gene. CDR1 and CDR2 from the germline V gene are MNHEY and SMNVEV (reference sequence). CDR3 size: 14 residues. This CDR3 reads CASSFGTGGYEQYF. CDR3 DNA: TGTGCCAGCAGTTTTGGGACGGGGGGATACGAGCAGTACTTC.

J is TRBJ2-2 and V is TRBV5-1; 11 bases align to TRBD2. V gave up 0 bases and J gave up 5 bases; unmatched junction bases: 3. CDR3 length: 16 residues. The germline CDR1 and CDR2 sequences are SGHRS and YFSETQ. The CDR3, as DNA: TGCGCCAGCAGCTTGGGACTAGCGGGAAGGACCGGGGAGCTGTTTTTT. Its translation: CASSLGLAGRTGELFF.

The genes are TRBV27 and TRBJ2-1; 10 bases fit TRBD2. This CDR3 has 17 amino acids. The V and J ends lost 5 bases and 7 bases, in that order; junction bases with no gene match: 14. Germline CDR1 is MNHEY and CDR2 is SMNVEV (reference sequence). The CDR3 protein is CASSSPRLAGEGNEQFF. The CDR3 coding sequence is TGTGCCAGCAGTAGCCCTCGTCTAGCGGGAGAGGGGAATGAGCAGTTCTTC.

This chain connects TRBV10-3 to TRBJ2-1, with 8 nucleotides matching TRBD2. V shed 2 bases and J 3 bases; nucleotides not matched to a gene: 3. The CDR3 is made up of 15 amino acids. CDR1 is ENHRY and CDR2 is SYGVKD in the germline V gene. This chain's CDR3 is CAISEGLANYNEQFF. Here the CDR3 DNA reads TGTGCCATCAGTGAGGGACTAGCAAACTACAATGAGCAGTTCTTC.

The chain is built from TRBV7-9 and TRBJ1-5; D is uncertain. Trimming shortened V by 0 bases and J by 9 bases, and 12 bases separated the two germline ends. In germline, CDR1 is SEHNR, CDR2 FQNEAQ (reference sequence). The CDR3 is 14 residues long. The CDR3 bases are TGTGCCAGCAGCTTAGCGGAGGGCCTGGGGCCCCAGCATTTT. This codes for CASSLAEGLGPQHF.

The rearrangement uses TRBV5-1 and TRBJ1-3; TRBD1 might be the D (6 bases). Germline V lookup: CDR1 SGHRS, CDR2 YFSETQ. The CDR3 spans 14 residues. V lost 4 bases to trimming and J lost 3 bases, with 11 bases between them. CDR3 loop: CASSPTGGGNTIYF. DNA for the CDR3: TGCGCCAGCAGCCCGACAGGCGGTGGAAACACCATATATTTT.

The CDR3 DNA reads as TGTGCCAGCAGTTACGGAGGGTTGGATATCTACGAGCAGTACTTC. Translating it yields CASSYGGLDIYEQYF. The chain combines TRBV6-5 with TRBJ2-5, with a weak D call TRBD2 (6 bases). The closer fit of TRBJ2-7 to the DNA end suggests the J call may be wrong. The germline V gene has CDR1 MNHEY and CDR2 SVGAGI. The CDR3 is 15 residues long.

The chain has TRBV28 and TRBJ1-1, with D maybe TRBD1 (6 bases). Germline V gives CDR1 MDHEN, CDR2 SYDVKM. This CDR3 region has 17 residues. The V end was cut by 4 bases, the J end by 2 bases, with 20 bases between. The CDR3 reads CASSSGLGGRRNTEAFF. The CDR3 DNA reads as TGTGCCAGCAGTTCGGGCCTCGGGGGGCGACGAAACACTGAAGCTTTCTTT. Looking up the rest from reference TRBV28 and TRBJ1-1 gives the full variable domain: DVKVTQSSRYLVKRTGEKVFLECVQDMDHENMFWYRQDPGLGLRLIYFSYDVKMKEKGDIPEGYSVSREKKERFSLILESASTNQTSMYLCASSSGLGGRRNTEAFFGQGTRLTVV.

This chain uses TRBV4-1 with TRBJ2-4; D gene ambiguous. This CDR3 has 14 residues. Germline values: CDR1 MGHRA, CDR2 YSYEKL. The V end lost 2 bases, the J end lost 0 bases, and 5 bases lay between the germline ends. The CDR3 here is CASSQPLAKNIQYF. The DNA of the CDR3 is TGCGCCAGCAGCCAACCCCTAGCCAAAAACATTCAGTACTTC.

This chain joins TRBV27 and TRBJ2-7; 7 nucleotides agree with TRBD1. J gave up 2 bases and V 11 bases, and 12 bases lay outside the gene matches. Germline CDR1 reads MNHEY; CDR2 reads SMNVEV (reference sequence). The CDR3 runs to 14 residues. This CDR3 reads CARKRQGSPYEQYF. CDR3 nucleotides: TGTGCCCGTAAGAGACAGGGTTCCCCCTACGAGCAGTACTTC.

The gene calls are TRBV28 and TRBJ2-7, with 8 bases matching TRBD1. The CDR3 length is 16 residues. After removal of 6 bases from V and 0 bases from J, the junction contained 10 bases not matched to a gene. Germline CDR1 is MDHEN and CDR2 is SYDVKM. CDR3 sequence reads: CASSPRTGPSSYEQYF. The DNA for the CDR3 is TGTGCCAGCAGCCCCCGGACAGGGCCAAGCTCCTACGAGCAGTACTTC.

Points on this clone: The same CDR3 is also encoded by other DNA sequences in this sample. The chain carries TRBV18 and TRBJ2-7, with no clear D. This CDR3 comprises 12 residues. Trimming pared 2 bases from V and 1 base from J, leaving 3 bases between. CDR1 and CDR2 (germline): KGHSH, LQKENI. In DNA, the CDR3 is TGTGCCAGCTCACCATCATCCTACGAGCAGTACTTC. Translation: CASSPSSYEQYF.

The chain joins TRBV6-5 to TRBJ2-5; possibly TRBD1 for D (7 bases). The end of the DNA aligns better with TRBJ2-7, so the J call may be wrong. Germline lookup yields CDR1 MNHEY and CDR2 SVGAGI. This CDR3 contains 13 residues. The CDR3: CASRRDSSYEQYF. As DNA, the CDR3 is TGTGCCAGCAGGCGGGACAGCTCCTACGAGCAGTACTTC.

The chain links TRBV28 to TRBJ2-1; possible D gene TRBD2, 6 bases. The germline V gene has CDR1 MDHEN and CDR2 SYDVKM. V lost 5 bases and J 9 bases, leaving 23 bases between the germline ends. The CDR3 is made up of 16 amino acids. CDR3 bases: TGTGCCAGCAGTCCCCCTAGCGTTCATCGGCTCCGTGAGCAGTTCTTC. Translation gives CASSPPSVHRLREQFF. Looking up the rest from reference TRBV28 and TRBJ2-1 gives the full variable domain: DVKVTQSSRYLVKRTGEKVFLECVQDMDHENMFWYRQDPGLGLRLIYFSYDVKMKEKGDIPEGYSVSREKKERFSLILESASTNQTSMYLCASSPPSVHRLREQFFGPGTRLTVL.

This clone has only one observation. The rearrangement links TRBV29-1 to TRBJ2-2, with 10 bases fitting TRBD2. CDR1 is SQVTM and CDR2 is ANQGSEA in the germline V gene. The CDR3 spans 16 residues. Trimming cost V 1 base and J 5 bases; bases outside gene matches: 7. In DNA form, the CDR3 reads TGCAGCGTTGAAGCATTAGGACTAGCGGAAACCGGGGAGCTGTTTTTT. It codes for CSVEALGLAETGELFF.

The chain employs TRBV6-5 and TRBJ2-3, with 8 bases identical to TRBD1. The CDR3 spans 15 residues. Looked up from germline, CDR1 is MNHEY and CDR2 is SVGAGI. The V gene end was trimmed by 6 bases and the J gene end by 3 bases; junction bases not matched to a gene: 8. The CDR3 bases are TGTGCCAGCAGAAGACAGGGGCGGTTTACAGATACGCAGTATTTT. It specifies CASRRQGRFTDTQYF.